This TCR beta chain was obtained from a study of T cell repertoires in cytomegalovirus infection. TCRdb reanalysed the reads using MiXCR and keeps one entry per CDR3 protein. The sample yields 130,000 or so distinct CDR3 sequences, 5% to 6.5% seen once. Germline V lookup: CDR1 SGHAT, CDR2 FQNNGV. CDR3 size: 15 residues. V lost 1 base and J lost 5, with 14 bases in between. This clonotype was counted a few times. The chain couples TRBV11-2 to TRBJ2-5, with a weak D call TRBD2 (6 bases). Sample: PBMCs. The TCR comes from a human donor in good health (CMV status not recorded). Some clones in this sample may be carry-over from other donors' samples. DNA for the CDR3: TGTGCCAGCAGCTTAGTTAGCCTCCGGGAGGAGACCCAGTACTTC. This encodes CASSLVSLREETQYF.